The 4 T cell receptor beta chains listed next were all sequenced from one sample in a study of T-cell reconstitution after alpha-beta-depleted transplantation in children. Unique molecular identifiers were used in preparing the TCRbeta library. TCRdb itself ran the PCR reads through MiXCR, one entry per CDR3 protein. The data show about 870,000 distinct CDR3 sequences, approximately 15% seen once. The sequencing used PBMCs, mostly from graft donor cells, collected 360 days after TCRalphabeta/CD19-depleted stem cell transplant. Receptors were obtained from a male patient younger than 18 who had a stem cell transplant for acute lymphoblastic leukemia, so the T cells may come from the graft donor.

The table lists this clonotype with a few counts. V gene TRBV7-8 combines with J gene TRBJ2-7, with 7 bases matching TRBD2. Trimming at V came to 1 base and at J to 2 bases, leaving 5 bases not matched to a gene. From germline, CDR1 is SGHVS and CDR2 FQNEAQ. The CDR3 spans 15 residues. The CDR3 bases are TGTGCCAGCAGCTTAGGGTGGGGGGGTACCTACGAGCAGTACTTC. This translates into CASSLGWGGTYEQYF.

The chain employs TRBV14 and TRBJ2-3; D uncertain. CDR1 and CDR2 (germline): SGHDN, FVKESK. The CDR3 has 16 residues. The V end was cut by 1 base, the J end by 0 bases, with 11 bases between. Here the CDR3 reads CASSQVSKISTDTQYF. The CDR3 DNA reads TGTGCCAGCAGCCAAGTGTCAAAGATTAGCACAGATACGCAGTATTTT.

In its sample, this clonotype was seen many times. J is TRBJ2-1 and V is TRBV12-3 or TRBV12-4; D is uncertain. The V end lost 5 bases, the J end lost 7 bases, and 15 bases lay between the germline ends. The CDR3 sequence is 14 residues long. CDR3 sequence: CASSPQDPRNEQFF. CDR3 in DNA: TGTGCCAGCAGTCCGCAAGACCCTAGAAATGAGCAGTTCTTC.

The chain recombines TRBV5-8 with TRBJ1-5; no reliable D call. The CDR3 extends over 16 amino acids. The V and J ends lost 2 bases and 1 base respectively, with 13 bases between them. The germline CDR1 and CDR2 sequences are SGHTS and YDEGEE. The CDR3 reads CASSLEQGESNQPQHF. The CDR3 DNA reads TGTGCCAGCAGCTTAGAGCAAGGCGAGAGCAATCAGCCCCAGCATTTT.